The next 16 T cell receptor beta chains were all read from a single sample in a study of tissue T cells after allogeneic stem cell transplantation (dated 2022 in TCRdb). Library method: the immunoSEQ multiplex PCR assay. TCRdb's version of the immuneACCESS table is confined to in-frame rearrangements and falls short of the full clone set. An unresolved V gene accounts for under half of the shortfall where checked; the remainder is of unknown origin. This sample comprises roughly 3,900 clones, 50% to 60% of them detected only once. 25% to 35% of the sample comes from the top ten. The meaning of the sample's time point label: human tissue collected at research (rapid) autopsy. Sequenced here: tissue from the ileum, sampled at autopsy. Source of these receptors: a male donor older than 55 with lung cancer.

In its sample, this clone was seen once. The chain couples TRBV6-2 or TRBV6-3 to TRBJ2-7; D call uncertain. This CDR3 region has 15 residues. The germline V gene has CDR1 MNHEY and CDR2 SVGEGT. V was trimmed by 4 bases and J by 3 bases, leaving 16 bases between them. The CDR3 loop is CASSSPSTPRYEQYF. Written as DNA, the CDR3 is TGTGCCAGCAGTTCCCCCTCTACCCCCCGCTACGAGCAGTACTTC.

The chain recombines TRBV5-1 with TRBJ2-5, with D unresolved. From germline, CDR1 is SGHRS and CDR2 YFSETQ. This CDR3 has 15 amino acids. V was clipped by 0 bases and J by 2 bases, with 11 bases between them. The CDR3, as DNA: TGCGCCAGCAGCTTGGAATTGGGTTTTCAAGAGACCCAGTACTTC. This gives the protein CASSLELGFQETQYF.

The V gene is TRBV3-1 (or the pseudogene TRBV3-2), the J gene TRBJ1-2; D gene uncertain. Germline V CDR1 and CDR2: LGHDT, YNNKEL (reference sequence). Trimming took off 3 bases at V and 5 bases at J, with 10 bases between the two ends. CDR3 length equals 13 residues. The CDR3 protein is CASSHGPNYGYTF. In DNA, the CDR3 is TGTGCCAGCAGCCATGGGCCCAATTATGGCTACACCTTC.

This chain connects TRBV4-1 to TRBJ2-7; 7 bases are shared with TRBD1. V trimming: 0 bases; J trimming: 5 bases; junction bases outside the gene matches: 4. The CDR3 runs to 14 residues. Germline CDR1 is MGHRA and CDR2 is YSYEKL. This CDR3 is CASSQERQGHEQYF. CDR3 in DNA: TGCGCCAGCAGCCAAGAAAGACAGGGCCACGAGCAGTACTTC.

The chain combines TRBV29-1 with TRBJ1-2; possible D gene TRBD1, 5 bases. The V end was cut by 8 bases, the J end by 7 bases, with 14 bases between. CDR3 length: 11 amino acids. From germline, CDR1 is SQVTM and CDR2 ANQGSEA. CDR3 sequence reads: CSSLQGTGYTF. CDR3 sequence (DNA): TGCAGCTCCCTCCAGGGAACTGGCTACACCTTC.

This rearrangement joins TRBV19 to TRBJ2-2; D remains unclear. Germline CDR1 is LNHDA and CDR2 is SQIVND (reference sequence). The CDR3 covers 12 residues. V was cut by 5 bases and J by 2 bases, with 3 bases left in between. In DNA, the CDR3 is TGTGCCAGTAGTGGCAACACCGGGGAGCTGTTTTTT. Its translation is CASSGNTGELFF.

Sample share makes this clone large. The chain is built from TRBV2 and TRBJ2-5; TRBD1 or TRBD2 may be the D gene (5 bases each). The CDR3 spans 12 residues. The germline V gene encodes CDR1 SNHLY and CDR2 FYNNEI. With 5 bases removed from V and 5 bases from J, the gap between germline ends came to 9 bases. The CDR3 DNA is TGTGCCAGCAGTCCCTGGGGGGAGACCCAGTACTTC. This codes for CASSPWGETQYF.

This chain joins TRBV6-5 and TRBJ2-7, with 10 bases that match TRBD2. With V trimmed by 0 bases and J by 4 bases, 3 bases remained unmatched. The CDR3 contains 15 residues. Germline lookup yields CDR1 MNHEY and CDR2 SVGAGI. CDR3 residues: CASSYSPGLAYEQYF. The CDR3 DNA follows: TGTGCCAGCAGTTACTCCCCGGGACTAGCGTACGAGCAGTACTTC.

CDR3 in DNA: TGTGCCAGCAGCTTGGCCGGGACTAGCGGAAACATTCAGTACTTC. It is translated as CASSLAGTSGNIQYF. The chain recombines TRBV5-4 with TRBJ2-4, with 11 nucleotides matching TRBD2. The ends lost 0 bases at V and 6 bases at J; junction bases unmatched: 2. The CDR3 is 15 amino acids. Looked up from germline, CDR1 is SGHNT and CDR2 is YYREEE (reference sequence). Using reference TRBV5-4 and TRBJ2-4 for the parts outside the CDR3, the full variable domain is ETGVTQSPTHLIKTRGQQVTLRCSSQSGHNTVSWYQQALGQGPQFIFQYYREEENGRGNFPPRFSGLQFPNYSSELNVNALELDDSALYLCASSLAGTSGNIQYFGAGTRLSVL.

The V gene is TRBV28, the J gene TRBJ2-2, with D tentatively TRBD1 (7 bases). The CDR3 loop spans 16 amino acids. Trimming left V 3 bases short and J 0 bases short, with 11 bases between. In germline, CDR1 is MDHEN, CDR2 SYDVKM. CDR3 bases: TGTGCCAGCAGTTTGGAGGGGGCAGCGAACACCGGGGAGCTGTTTTTT. This gives the protein CASSLEGAANTGELFF.

V gene TRBV7-2 combines with J gene TRBJ2-7; D remains unclear. The CDR3 is 14 amino acids. The ends were cut back, 1 base at V and 2 bases at J, with 9 bases in the middle. In germline, CDR1 is SGHTA, CDR2 FQGNSA. The CDR3 DNA follows: TGTGCCAGCAGCTTAGTCGGATCTCCCTACGAGCAGTACTTC. Its protein product is CASSLVGSPYEQYF.

With regard to this clone: The same CDR3 also results from other DNA sequences found in this sample. The chain is built from TRBV5-1 and TRBJ1-1, with TRBD1 as a possible D gene (5 bases). V gave up 2 bases and J gave up 4 bases, with 12 bases separating them. Germline V CDR1 and CDR2: SGHRS, YFSETQ. CDR3 length: 14 amino acids. The CDR3 loop reads CASSFGGEGTEAFF. CDR3 DNA sequence: TGCGCCAGCAGCTTCGGAGGGGAGGGCACTGAAGCTTTCTTT.

The CDR3 DNA follows: TGTGCCAGCAGTGAAGGGACTTGGCAAGAGACCCAGTACTTC. It codes for CASSEGTWQETQYF. The chain links TRBV6-1 to TRBJ2-5; D perhaps matches TRBD2 (5 bases). The length of the CDR3 is 14 residues. Trimming removed 1 base from V and 2 bases from J, with 8 bases in between. Germline V gene data show CDR1 as MNHNS and CDR2 as SASEGT.

V is TRBV3-1 (or the pseudogene TRBV3-2) and J is TRBJ1-6; tentative D call: TRBD1 (5 bases). CDR1 and CDR2 (germline): LGHDT, YNNKEL (reference sequence). The length of the CDR3 is 16 residues. V gave up 4 bases and J gave up 7 bases, with 17 bases separating them. CDR3 region: CASSPRGGSGNSPLHF. CDR3 DNA: TGTGCCAGCAGCCCCCGTGGGGGTTCGGGGAATTCACCCCTCCACTTT.

This clone was recorded a few times. The chain recombines TRBV6-5 with TRBJ2-5, with 7 bases that match TRBD1. The V and J ends lost 5 bases and 3 bases, in that order; junction bases with no gene match: 9. Per germline, CDR1 MNHEY and CDR2 SVGAGI. The CDR3 is made up of 15 amino acids. The CDR3 reads CASSPTGALEETQYF. CDR3 DNA sequence: TGTGCCAGCAGTCCAACAGGGGCGCTGGAAGAGACCCAGTACTTC.

The chain combines TRBV6-5 with TRBJ2-1; 8 positions match TRBD2. The J segment lost 6 bases and the V segment lost 10 bases, leaving 8 bases of the junction unmatched. The CDR3 is 13 residues long. Germline CDR1 and CDR2: MNHEY and SVGAGI. The CDR3 sequence: CATAGLEINEQFF. DNA for the CDR3: TGTGCCACCGCGGGACTAGAAATCAATGAGCAGTTCTTC.